These 17 T cell receptor beta chains were all obtained from the same sample, sequenced in a study of T cell changes during pregnancy in multiple sclerosis. The assay was immunoSEQ multiplex PCR, and TCRdb's table has in-frame clones only and misses some. The sample has around 92,000 clones, 85% to 95% seen once. The sample here was peripheral blood, taken in the first trimester of pregnancy. These receptors came from a female donor with multiple sclerosis, enrolled in a pregnancy study.

The gene calls are TRBV19 and TRBJ1-1; TRBD1 agrees at 7 bases. CDR3 size: 15 residues. The ends lost 3 bases at V and 4 bases at J; junction bases unmatched: 8. CDR1 and CDR2 (germline): LNHDA, SQIVND (reference sequence). The DNA for the CDR3 is TGTGCCAGTAGTATCGACAGGGATGGGAGCACTGAAGCTTTCTTT. Amino acids: CASSIDRDGSTEAFF.

The rearrangement joins TRBV27 to TRBJ2-2; D is perhaps TRBD1 (5 bases). CDR1 MNHEY and CDR2 SMNVEV come from the germline V gene (reference sequence). This CDR3 comprises 14 residues. The V end was cut by 5 bases, the J end by 4 bases, with 11 bases between. In DNA form, the CDR3 reads TGTGCCAGCAGTAGTGGGGCTTTCACCGGGGAGCTGTTTTTT. Its translation: CASSSGAFTGELFF.

V is TRBV7-8 and J is TRBJ1-2; perhaps TRBD1 as D (5 bases). CDR3 length equals 14 residues. Germline V lookup: CDR1 SGHVS, CDR2 FQNEAQ. The V end was cut by 0 bases, the J end by 4 bases, with 9 bases between. CDR3 DNA sequence: TGTGCCAGCAGCTTAGCGAGCCAGGGCTATGGCTACACCTTC. It yields the protein CASSLASQGYGYTF.

This clone appeared once. The rearrangement uses TRBV6-6 and TRBJ2-1; D is unresolved. Trimming stripped 3 bases from V and 7 bases from J, with 10 bases between. CDR3 length equals 13 residues. The germline V gene has CDR1 MNHNY and CDR2 SVGAGI (reference sequence). CDR3 residues: CASSYAVENEQFF. The CDR3 DNA reads TGTGCCAGCAGTTATGCGGTTGAAAATGAGCAGTTCTTC.

The chain carries TRBV5-4 and TRBJ2-6; 10 bases agree with TRBD1. This CDR3 spans 18 amino acids. After removal of 4 bases from V and 2 bases from J, the junction contained 9 bases not matched to a gene. Looked up from germline, CDR1 is SGHNT and CDR2 is YYREEE (reference sequence). CDR3 in amino acids: CASSSPGTGETGANVLTF. The CDR3 DNA follows: TGTGCCAGCAGCAGTCCCGGGACAGGGGAAACTGGGGCCAACGTCCTGACTTTC.

The V call is TRBV7-9, the J call TRBJ1-4; TRBD1 matches 7 bases. The ends lost 4 bases at V and 4 bases at J; junction bases unmatched: 6. Germline V gene data show CDR1 as SEHNR and CDR2 as FQNEAQ (reference sequence). This CDR3 is built from 15 residues. The CDR3 spells CASSSRGSGNEKLFF. In nucleotides, the CDR3 is TGTGCCAGCAGCTCCAGGGGGTCGGGTAATGAAAAACTGTTTTTT.

In this sample, this clone turned up once. The chain uses TRBV7-6 and TRBJ2-3; 9 positions agree with TRBD2. There are 16 residues in the CDR3. The junction had 14 bases not matched to a gene; V was cut back by 5 bases and J by 8 bases. Looked up from germline, CDR1 is SGHVS and CDR2 is FNYEAQ. The CDR3 reads CASSAFRAGGQGTQYF. CDR3 nucleotide sequence: TGTGCCAGCAGCGCCTTTCGGGCGGGGGGGCAAGGTACGCAGTATTTT.

The rearrangement links TRBV6-1 to TRBJ1-4; 9 bases line up with TRBD1. The V gene's germline CDR1 is MNHNS and CDR2 SASEGT. V lost 6 bases and J lost 7; bases outside the gene matches: 9. This CDR3 has 15 amino acids. Written as DNA, the CDR3 is TGTGCCAGCAGCGGAACGACAGGGGGTCGTGAAAAACTGTTTTTT. This gives the protein CASSGTTGGREKLFF.

This rearrangement joins TRBV19 to TRBJ2-2; 7 bases line up with TRBD2. J gave up 7 bases and V 2 bases, and 10 bases lay outside the gene matches. Germline CDR1 and CDR2: LNHDA and SQIVND (reference sequence). CDR3 size: 16 residues. This chain's CDR3 is CASSIFTGGVGGELFF. The CDR3, as DNA: TGTGCCAGTAGTATATTTACGGGGGGAGTTGGCGGGGAGCTGTTTTTT.

The CDR3 sequence: CASRNTGNQPQHF. CDR3 in DNA: TGTGCCAGCAGGAATACAGGGAATCAGCCCCAGCATTTT. The chain links TRBV2 to TRBJ1-5; D might be TRBD1 (6 bases). CDR3 length: 13 residues. V dropped 6 bases and J dropped 4 bases, with 10 bases sitting between them. CDR1 and CDR2 from the germline V gene are SNHLY and FYNNEI.

The genes are TRBV7-9 and TRBJ2-7, with D possibly being TRBD1 (7 bases). The V gene lost 8 bases and the J gene lost 7 bases, with 15 bases spanning the gap. Looked up from germline, CDR1 is SEHNR and CDR2 is FQNEAQ (reference sequence). The CDR3 is 12 amino acids. The CDR3 region is CASALRGDEQYF. The CDR3 bases are TGTGCCAGCGCCCTCAGGGGGGATGAGCAGTACTTC.

The chain joins TRBV10-3 to TRBJ2-2, with 7 nucleotides matching TRBD1. J was trimmed by 2 bases and V by 0 bases; bases with no gene match: 3. Germline V gene lookup returns CDR1 ENHRY and CDR2 SYGVKD. This CDR3 contains 16 residues. The CDR3 reads CAISESGTANTGELFF. CDR3 in DNA: TGTGCCATCAGTGAGTCCGGGACAGCAAACACCGGGGAGCTGTTTTTT.

The genes are TRBV14 and TRBJ1-1; TRBD1 matches at 7 bases. Germline loops: CDR1 SGHDN, CDR2 FVKESK. The V gene end was trimmed by 2 bases and the J gene end by 0 bases; junction bases not matched to a gene: 3. The CDR3 is made up of 15 amino acids. CDR3 region: CASSQPGQLNTEAFF. CDR3 nucleotides: TGTGCCAGCAGCCAACCGGGACAGCTGAACACTGAAGCTTTCTTT.

V is TRBV29-1 and J is TRBJ2-2; D gene unclear. V was clipped by 5 bases and J by 13 bases, with 14 bases between them. Germline lookup yields CDR1 SQVTM and CDR2 ANQGSEA. CDR3 length equals 11 residues. The CDR3 region has the DNA TGCAGCGTTCCTTACAATGCTGGGCTGTTTTTT. Protein product: CSVPYNAGLFF.

The chain has TRBV7-9 and TRBJ1-3; 8 nucleotides agree with TRBD1. Germline V gene lookup returns CDR1 SEHNR and CDR2 FQNEAQ (reference sequence). The CDR3 consists of 17 residues. V gave up 5 bases and J gave up 0 bases; unmatched junction bases: 9. CDR3 residues: CASSIGTGGRSGNTIYF. The CDR3 DNA sequence: TGTGCCAGCAGCATAGGGACAGGCGGTCGCTCTGGAAACACCATATATTTT. The full variable domain, its missing parts supplied by reference TRBV7-9 and TRBJ1-3, is DTGVSQNPRHKITKRGQNVTFRCDPISEHNRLYWYRQTLGQGPEFLTYFQNEAQLEKSRLLSDRFSAERPKGSFSTLEIQRTEQGDSAMYLCASSIGTGGRSGNTIYFGEGSWLTVV.

This sequence joins TRBV18 and TRBJ2-4, with D perhaps matching TRBD1 (6 bases). There are 17 residues in the CDR3. V lost 0 bases and J 0 bases, leaving 12 bases between the germline ends. The germline gives CDR1 KGHSH, CDR2 LQKENI. CDR3 nucleotides: TGTGCCAGCTCACCACCCGGGCAGGGGCGAGCCAAAAACATTCAGTACTTC. This encodes CASSPPGQGRAKNIQYF.

V and J are TRBV5-4 and TRBJ2-3, with TRBD2 as a possible D gene (5 bases). This CDR3 region has 15 residues. The V end lost 4 bases, the J end lost 0 bases, and 12 bases lay between the germline ends. The germline CDR1 and CDR2 sequences are SGHNT and YYREEE (reference sequence). CDR3 sequence: CASSLRDQSTDTQYF. The DNA of the CDR3 is TGTGCCAGCAGCCTCCGGGATCAAAGCACAGATACGCAGTATTTT.